These T cell receptor beta chains were read from a single sample in a study of T cell responses to AZD1222 COVID-19 vaccine. Only in-frame clones appear in the TCRdb table, and some are missing; sequencing was by immunoSEQ multiplex PCR. This sample yields 110,000 to 150,000 clones, of which 85% to 95% are seen a single time; roughly an eighth belongs to the top ten. This sample comprised peripheral blood, obtained after recovery from COVID-19. Source of these receptors: an adult who had recovered from COVID-19. CDR3s include the opening cysteine and the closing phenylalanine or tryptophan. D genes are given only for firm matches. Not all rows give a size; the values are once, few, many and, for expanded clones, a class.

TRBJ2-1 | TRBV2 | - | TRBD2 | TGTGCCAGCAGACCCAGGGACTATTTTTCCTACAATGAGCAGTTCTTC | CASRPRDYFSYNEQFF
TRBJ1-2 | TRBV19 | - | - | TGTGCCAGTAGTATAGTCCAGGGCTATGGCTACACCTTC | CASSIVQGYGYTF
TRBJ1-4 | TRBV19 | - | TRBD1 | TGTGCCAGTAGTCCGCTGACAGGGGGGGAGGAAAAACTGTTTTTT | CASSPLTGGEEKLFF
TRBJ1-2 | TRBV18 | - | - | TGTGCCAGCTCACCAGACAGGCTGGGGTTGAACTATGGCTACACCTTC | CASSPDRLGLNYGYTF
TRBJ2-3 | TRBV25-1 | - | - | TGTGCCAGCAGTTCCGGGCCCCATACGCAGTATTTT | CASSSGPHTQYF
TRBJ2-2 | TRBV18 | once | - | TGTGCCAGCTCACCAGAGAGGGCCGGGGAGCTGTTTTTT | CASSPERAGELFF
TRBJ2-5 | TRBV11-3 | once | TRBD1 | TGTGCCAGCAGCGCCCGGGACAGGGGAGGCGTAGAGACCCAGTACTTC | CASSARDRGGVETQYF
TRBJ2-5 | TRBV11-2 | - | TRBD1 | TGTGCCAGCAGCTTAGAAGCCCGGACAGGGATGTACCAAGAGACCCAGTACTTC | CASSLEARTGMYQETQYF
TRBJ2-1 | TRBV7-6 | - | - | TGTGCCAGCAGTCTCGTGGGAGGACGCGAAGGCAATGAGCAGTTCTTC | CASSLVGGREGNEQFF
TRBJ2-5 | TRBV7-7 | - | TRBD2 | TGTGCTAGCAGCTTAGCCTTACTAGCGGGAGGGACTGAGACCCAGTACTTC | CASSLALLAGGTETQYF
TRBJ2-7 | TRBV7-9 | few | - | TGTGCCAGCAGCTTAGCGGCACTATCAAACGAGCAGTACTTC | CASSLAALSNEQYF
TRBJ2-7 | TRBV28 | - | - | TGTGCCAGCAGTCCCCCCGGGACAGCGGGTTCCTACGAGCAGTACTTC | CASSPPGTAGSYEQYF
TRBJ2-7 | TRBV12-3/TRBV12-4 | - | - | TGTGCCAGCAGTTTATCGGGTTGGCAGTACTTC | CASSLSGWQYF
TRBJ2-2 | TRBV5-1 | - | - | TGCGCCAGCAGCTTATTCGGCACCGGGGAGCTGTTTTTT | CASSLFGTGELFF
TRBJ1-3 | TRBV5-1 | - | - | TGCGCCAGCAGCGGAGGGGAGGGAAACACCATATATTTT | CASSGGEGNTIYF
TRBJ2-1 | TRBV28 | - | - | TGTGCCAGCCGGGGCGAAGGCCCATCCTACAATGAGCAGTTCTTC | CASRGEGPSYNEQFF
TRBJ1-5 | TRBV19 | - | TRBD1 | TGTGCCAGTAGTCTCAGGACAGGGCTCCTCAATCAGCCCCAGCATTTT | CASSLRTGLLNQPQHF
TRBJ2-7 | TRBV5-6 | - | TRBD1 | TGTGCCAGCAGCCCGGGACAGCACTACGAGCAGTACTTC | CASSPGQHYEQYF
TRBJ1-2 | TRBV24-1 | - | - | TGTGCCACCAGTGATCCGACCCCGGGTCAGGACTATGGCTACACCTTC | CATSDPTPGQDYGYTF
TRBJ2-5 | TRBV4-1 | - | - | TGCGCCAGCAGCCAAGATCCGGACAGCCCTACGGCCCAGTACTTC | CASSQDPDSPTAQYF
TRBJ2-1 | TRBV11-3 | - | TRBD1 | TGTGCCAGCAGCTCGCCGGGACAGGGTAGCAATGAGCAGTTCTTC | CASSSPGQGSNEQFF
TRBJ2-7 | TRBV5-5 | - | TRBD2 | TGTGCCAGCAGCTTGTACCAGCGGGACCACGAGCAGTACTTC | CASSLYQRDHEQYF